The T cell receptor beta chain under discussion was sequenced for a study of blood T cell repertoires in COVID-19. Study summary: Sample material is recorded as cDNA or gDNA derived from T cells, B-cell-depleted T cells, or PBMCs.

Study processing details: Amplification from reference gene primers served as the basis for estimated nucleated cell counts. Profiled with immunoSEQ multiplex PCR; TCRdb holds only in-frame clones, not every one. V and J calls and clone size are given by that table; D and trimming were obtained from the DNA. This table has around 100,000 clones, 78% appearing once. The germline V gene encodes CDR1 SGHVS and CDR2 FNYEAQ. Trimming removed 3 bases from V and 5 bases from J; junction bases left unmatched: 10. The CDR3 length is 16 residues. This rearrangement joins TRBV7-6 to TRBJ2-5; 9 positions match TRBD1. The sequenced sample consisted of peripheral blood. The TCR originated in a man in his sixties with active or convalescent COVID-19. Written as DNA, the CDR3 is TGTGCCAGCAGCTTGGCGGGGACAGGGTTGGGGGAGACCCAGTACTTC. This codes for CASSLAGTGLGETQYF.